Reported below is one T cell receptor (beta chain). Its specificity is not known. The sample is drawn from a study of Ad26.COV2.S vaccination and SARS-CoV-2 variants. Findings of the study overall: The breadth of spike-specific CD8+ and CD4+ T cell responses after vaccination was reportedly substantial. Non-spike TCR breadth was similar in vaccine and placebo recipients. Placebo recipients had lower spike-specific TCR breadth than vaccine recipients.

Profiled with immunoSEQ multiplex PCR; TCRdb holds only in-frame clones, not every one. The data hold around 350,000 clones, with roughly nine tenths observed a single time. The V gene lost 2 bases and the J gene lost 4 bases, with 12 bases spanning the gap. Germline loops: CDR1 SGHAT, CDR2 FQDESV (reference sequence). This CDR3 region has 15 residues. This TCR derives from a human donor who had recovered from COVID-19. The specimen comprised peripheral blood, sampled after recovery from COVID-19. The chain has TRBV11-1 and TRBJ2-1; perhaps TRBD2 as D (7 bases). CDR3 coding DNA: TGTGCCAGCAGCTTATCGGGGGGCCAGTACAATGAGCAGTTCTTC. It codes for CASSLSGGQYNEQFF.